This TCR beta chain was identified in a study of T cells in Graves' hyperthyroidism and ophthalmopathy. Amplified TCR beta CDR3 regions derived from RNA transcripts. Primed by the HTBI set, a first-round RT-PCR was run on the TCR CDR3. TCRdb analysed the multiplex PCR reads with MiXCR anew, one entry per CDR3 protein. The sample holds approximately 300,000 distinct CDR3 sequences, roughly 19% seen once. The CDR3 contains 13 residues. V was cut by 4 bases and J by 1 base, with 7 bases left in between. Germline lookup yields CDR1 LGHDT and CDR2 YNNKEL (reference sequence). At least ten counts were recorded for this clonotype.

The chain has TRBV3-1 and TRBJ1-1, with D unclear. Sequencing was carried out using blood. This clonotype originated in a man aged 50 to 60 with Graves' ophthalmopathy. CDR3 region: CASSLRANTEAFF. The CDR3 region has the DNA TGTGCCAGCAGCCTAAGGGCGAACACTGAAGCTTTCTTT.